This passage covers 30 T cell receptor beta chains from one sample sequenced in a study of beta chain features in type 1 diabetes. Findings and limits, study-wide: In all four CD4+ subsets, TCRB CDR3 length was significantly, moderately reduced in type 1 diabetes.

No antigen has been identified for these receptors. Reverse transcribing all isolated RNA meant expressed TCRB transcripts were sequenced. Produced via immunoSEQ multiplex PCR; TCRdb's table is partial and in-frame only. The data contain fewer than 450,000 clones, roughly 12% of them singletons. The sequenced sample consisted of naive CD4+ T cells from blood. Receptors originate from a woman aged 18-29 years with type 1 diabetes.

This clone was detected a few times. The V call is TRBV9, the J call TRBJ1-1, with 7 bases fitting TRBD1. From germline, CDR1 is SGDLS and CDR2 YYNGEE. V was pared by 2 bases and J by 0 bases, with 4 bases of the junction left unmatched. The CDR3 sequence is 15 residues long. For the CDR3, the DNA is TGTGCCAGCAGCGTGGGGGGACAGCTGAACACTGAAGCTTTCTTT. Translating it yields CASSVGGQLNTEAFF. Supplemented by reference TRBV9 and TRBJ1-1, the full variable domain reads DSGVTQTPKHLITATGQRVTLRCSPRSGDLSVYWYQQSLDQGLQFLIQYYNGEERAKGNILERFSAQQFPDLHSELNLSSLELGDSALYFCASSVGGQLNTEAFFGQGTRLTVV.

The chain joins TRBV5-1 to TRBJ1-2; D unclear. Trimming took 4 bases from V and 2 from J, leaving 18 bases between them. This CDR3 has 16 amino acids. The germline CDR1 and CDR2 sequences are SGHRS and YFSETQ. CDR3: CASSPAPGPRNYGYTF. The CDR3 DNA follows: TGCGCCAGCAGCCCCGCTCCAGGTCCGCGCAACTATGGCTACACCTTC.

This clone was observed a few times. This sequence joins TRBV7-2 and TRBJ2-3; 8 bases map to TRBD2. The germline CDR1 and CDR2 sequences are SGHTA and FQGNSA. This CDR3 has 15 residues. The ends lost 5 bases at V and 3 bases at J; junction bases unmatched: 7. The DNA of the CDR3 is TGTGCCAGCAGCCTACAGGGCGGGGGGACAGATACGCAGTATTTT. Its protein product is CASSLQGGGTDTQYF.

J is TRBJ2-3 and V is TRBV9, with TRBD2 identical over 9 bases. CDR1 and CDR2 from the germline V gene are SGDLS and YYNGEE. The V segment lost 5 bases and the J segment 2 bases; nucleotides outside the gene matches: 9. CDR3 size: 16 residues. DNA of the CDR3: TGTGCCAGCAGTGACTGGCCTAGCGGGAACACAGATACGCAGTATTTT. Protein product: CASSDWPSGNTDTQYF.

The rearrangement links TRBV9 to TRBJ2-3; no clear D gene. CDR3 length equals 14 residues. Between the trimmed V and J ends, which lost 1 base and 2 bases, there was a span of 8 bases. Germline V gene sequence: CDR1 SGDLS, CDR2 YYNGEE. The chain's CDR3 is CASSVSGNTDTQYF. The CDR3 DNA is TGTGCCAGCAGCGTATCGGGTAACACAGATACGCAGTATTTT.

This clone has just a few counts. This chain connects TRBV2 to TRBJ2-3; 7 bases fit TRBD2. Germline loops: CDR1 SNHLY, CDR2 FYNNEI. V shed 5 bases, J shed 10 bases, and the junction held 15 bases outside the gene matches. The CDR3 has 15 amino acids. CDR3 coding DNA: TGTGCCAGCAGTCCGGGACTCCCGAGCGGGGCTTCGCAGTATTTT. Its protein is CASSPGLPSGASQYF.

The gene calls are TRBV27 and TRBJ1-2; 8 bases align to TRBD1. Unmatched junction bases numbered 13, after V lost 5 bases and J lost 5 bases. This CDR3 region has 16 residues. Germline-derived CDR1 and CDR2 are MNHEY and SMNVEV (reference sequence). CDR3 amino acids: CASSMNQGAGAYGYTF. The CDR3 nucleotides read TGTGCCAGCAGTATGAATCAGGGGGCAGGGGCTTATGGCTACACCTTC.

The chain recombines TRBV28 with TRBJ2-1; tentative D call: TRBD2 (6 bases). V lost 3 bases, J lost 0 bases, and 12 bases lay in between. This CDR3 region has 16 residues. Germline CDR1 is MDHEN and CDR2 is SYDVKM. The CDR3 loop reads CASSLGGASSYNEQFF. The CDR3 DNA follows: TGTGCCAGCAGTTTGGGCGGGGCCAGCTCCTACAATGAGCAGTTCTTC.

The J gene is TRBJ2-1, the V gene TRBV2; D remains unclear. This CDR3 is 14 amino acids long. Trimming cost V 0 bases and J 10 bases, with 13 bases left between them. Germline V gene lookup returns CDR1 SNHLY and CDR2 FYNNEI. The CDR3: CASSEALSFGEQFF. In DNA form, the CDR3 reads TGTGCCAGCAGTGAAGCGCTTAGTTTCGGGGAGCAGTTCTTC.

Notes on this clone: Other DNA sequences of this sample code for an identical CDR3. V and J are TRBV19 and TRBJ1-5; possibly TRBD1 for D (5 bases). This CDR3 has 13 residues. The germline V and J ends were trimmed by 1 base and 4 bases, with 5 bases remaining between them. Germline assignment: CDR1 LNHDA and CDR2 SQIVND (reference sequence). CDR3 DNA: TGTGCCAGTAGTATAGCAGGGAATCAGCCCCAGCATTTT. This translates into CASSIAGNQPQHF.

The rearrangement links TRBV9 to TRBJ2-1; 12 nucleotides line up with TRBD2. The CDR3 covers 15 residues. V lost 3 bases and J lost 8; bases outside the gene matches: 6. Germline assignment: CDR1 SGDLS and CDR2 YYNGEE. The CDR3 reads CASSARTSGVDEQFF. In nucleotides, the CDR3 is TGTGCCAGCAGCGCAAGGACTAGCGGGGTCGATGAGCAGTTCTTC.

Written as DNA, the CDR3 is TGTGCCAGCAGTTCAATGAAGGGGGGGATGCTCCACTATGGCTACACCTTC. It encodes CASSSMKGGMLHYGYTF. This rearrangement joins TRBV28 to TRBJ1-2, with D possibly being TRBD1 (6 bases). Trimming took off 4 bases at V and 3 bases at J, with 21 bases between the two ends. This CDR3 comprises 17 residues. The germline gives CDR1 MDHEN, CDR2 SYDVKM.

This chain connects TRBV7-8 to TRBJ2-7, with a weak D call TRBD1 (6 bases). The CDR3 runs 13 residues. Between the trimmed V and J ends, which lost 4 bases and 5 bases, there was a span of 12 bases. Germline assignment: CDR1 SGHVS and CDR2 FQNEAQ. CDR3 nucleotide sequence: TGTGCCAGCAGCTCGTACAGGGCCCACGAGCAGTACGTC. Translating gives CASSSYRAHEQYV.

This clone was picked up a small number of times. V and J are TRBV28 and TRBJ1-4; 8 positions match TRBD1. Per germline, CDR1 MDHEN and CDR2 SYDVKM. The CDR3 is 14 residues long. Germline trimming cut 5 bases from V and 6 bases from J; bases unmatched to any gene: 5. The CDR3 DNA sequence: TGTGCCAGCAGTGTGGACAGGGCAGATGAAAAACTGTTTTTT. Translated: CASSVDRADEKLFF.

The chain is built from TRBV30 and TRBJ2-4; 8 nucleotides align to TRBD2. V gave up 2 bases and J gave up 0 bases; unmatched junction bases: 3. CDR1 and CDR2 from the germline V gene are GTSNPN and SVGIG (reference sequence). The CDR3 covers 15 residues. Here the CDR3 DNA reads TGTGCCTGGAGTCTTAGCGGGATAGCCAAAAACATTCAGTACTTC. Its protein product is CAWSLSGIAKNIQYF.

J is TRBJ2-1 and V is TRBV19, with 8 bases matching TRBD1. The germline CDR1 and CDR2 sequences are LNHDA and SQIVND (reference sequence). The CDR3 has 14 amino acids. Losses at the gene ends were 3 bases for V and 8 bases for J; bases not matched to a gene: 6. This CDR3 reads CASSMTGAGDEQFF. The CDR3 DNA reads as TGTGCCAGTAGTATGACAGGGGCCGGCGATGAGCAGTTCTTC.

This clone was detected a few times. V and J are TRBV9 and TRBJ2-5; D is perhaps TRBD1 (5 bases). The CDR3 has 15 amino acids. Per germline, CDR1 SGDLS and CDR2 YYNGEE. The germline V and J ends were trimmed by 3 bases and 4 bases, with 16 bases remaining between them. CDR3 residues: CASSGTFSPLETQYF. CDR3 nucleotide sequence: TGTGCCAGCAGCGGGACATTCTCGCCGTTAGAGACCCAGTACTTC.

The sample holds a few counts of this clone. V and J are TRBV6-5 and TRBJ2-3; 10 nucleotides match TRBD1. Germline-derived CDR1 and CDR2 are MNHEY and SVGAGI. The trim removed 8 bases at V and 6 bases at J, leaving 5 bases unmatched. The CDR3 loop spans 13 amino acids. Here the CDR3 DNA reads TGTGCCAGCCGACGGACAGGGGGGGATACGCAGTATTTT. Translated: CASRRTGGDTQYF.

This sequence joins TRBV11-3 and TRBJ2-1; TRBD1 aligns across 9 bases. Germline lookup yields CDR1 SGHNT and CDR2 YENEEA. V lost 5 bases, J lost 9 bases, and 8 bases stayed unmatched. The CDR3 has 14 residues. CDR3: CASSPFKQGAEQFF. CDR3 DNA: TGTGCCAGCAGCCCCTTTAAACAGGGGGCTGAGCAGTTCTTC.

There are a few counts of this clone. V usage is TRBV11-2 and J usage is TRBJ2-1; TRBD1 matches at 7 bases. J gave up 4 bases and V 5 bases, and 8 bases lay outside the gene matches. In germline, CDR1 is SGHAT, CDR2 FQNNGV. The CDR3 has 15 amino acids. The CDR3 DNA is TGTGCCAGCAGCCCCCGACAGGGTTCATACAATGAGCAGTTCTTC. The encoded protein is CASSPRQGSYNEQFF.

V usage is TRBV7-2 and J usage is TRBJ2-3; 7 nucleotides match TRBD1. The CDR3 spans 15 residues. With 5 bases clipped from V and 1 base from J, the junction kept 6 bases outside the gene matches. The germline V gene encodes CDR1 SGHTA and CDR2 FQGNSA. Written as DNA, the CDR3 is TGTGCCAGCAGCCTCTTAACAGGGGGCACAGATACGCAGTATTTT. Translation: CASSLLTGGTDTQYF.

The chain is built from TRBV4-3 and TRBJ2-1; D is unclear. The CDR3 is 15 residues long. V lost 0 bases and J 4 bases, leaving 10 bases between the germline ends. Germline V lookup: CDR1 LGHNA, CDR2 YSLEER. CDR3 protein: CASSQDLRGYNEQFF. The CDR3, as DNA: TGCGCCAGCAGCCAAGATCTACGAGGATACAATGAGCAGTTCTTC.

DNA for the CDR3: TGCAGCGCTCTGGGCCTATCCTACGAGCAGTACTTC. Translation: CSALGLSYEQYF. The gene calls are TRBV29-1 and TRBJ2-7; D remains ambiguous. Germline V lookup: CDR1 SQVTM, CDR2 ANQGSEA. This CDR3 region has 12 residues. The ends were cut back, 7 bases at V and 1 base at J, with 11 bases in the middle.

Here the CDR3 DNA reads TGTGCCAGCCTTAGCGGGAGTCGGGACAATGAGCAGTTCTTC. This translates into CASLSGSRDNEQFF. J is TRBJ2-1 and V is TRBV28; the match to TRBD2 covers 9 bases. Germline loops: CDR1 MDHEN, CDR2 SYDVKM. The V segment lost 8 bases and the J segment 5 bases; nucleotides outside the gene matches: 7. The CDR3 has 14 residues. Variable domain in full (rest from reference TRBV28 and TRBJ2-1): DVKVTQSSRYLVKRTGEKVFLECVQDMDHENMFWYRQDPGLGLRLIYFSYDVKMKEKGDIPEGYSVSREKKERFSLILESASTNQTSMYLCASLSGSRDNEQFFGPGTRLTVL.

A few counts support this clone. The CDR3 nucleotides read TGTGCCAGCAGCTTAGTAACGGGGTATGAGCAGTTCTTC. This gives the protein CASSLVTGYEQFF. The V gene is TRBV11-2, the J gene TRBJ2-1; weak D call: TRBD2 (5 bases). In germline, CDR1 is SGHAT, CDR2 FQNNGV. The CDR3 consists of 13 residues. V lost 1 base and J lost 8, with 9 bases in between.

The rearrangement uses TRBV20-1 and TRBJ2-7; no reliable D call. From germline, CDR1 is DFQATT and CDR2 SNEGSKA (reference sequence). The CDR3 has 11 residues. Trimming took off 7 bases at V and 2 bases at J, with 9 bases between the two ends. CDR3 region: CSVESPYEQYF. The CDR3 DNA reads as TGCAGTGTGGAGTCTCCCTACGAGCAGTACTTC.

The chain employs TRBV7-2 and TRBJ2-3, with 8 bases matching TRBD2. The junction had 10 bases not matched to a gene; V was cut back by 3 bases and J by 5 bases. Germline loops: CDR1 SGHTA, CDR2 FQGNSA. This CDR3 spans 16 amino acids. CDR3 residues: CASSFRGGRPGDTQYF. The CDR3 coding sequence is TGTGCCAGCAGCTTCCGAGGCGGGAGGCCGGGAGATACGCAGTATTTT.

The J gene is TRBJ2-1, the V gene TRBV28; 7 nucleotides agree with TRBD1. V trimming: 11 bases; J trimming: 1 base; junction bases outside the gene matches: 8. The CDR3 covers 14 residues. Germline values: CDR1 MDHEN, CDR2 SYDVKM. Written as DNA, the CDR3 is TGTGCCGCCCGTAAGGGGGCTTCCTACAATGAGCAGTTCTTC. Its translation is CAARKGASYNEQFF.

This clone has only a few counts. This chain connects TRBV18 to TRBJ2-1; D is unresolved. The V end lost 0 bases, the J end lost 4 bases, and 10 bases lay between the germline ends. This CDR3 has 15 residues. CDR1 and CDR2 from the germline V gene are KGHSH and LQKENI. The CDR3: CASSPPGAAYNEQFF. CDR3 coding DNA: TGTGCCAGCTCACCACCGGGCGCCGCGTACAATGAGCAGTTCTTC.

A few counts support this clone. The chain combines TRBV6-6 with TRBJ1-1; unclear D gene. The CDR3 contains 14 residues. Germline V lookup: CDR1 MNHNY, CDR2 SVGAGI (reference sequence). Between the trimmed V and J ends, which lost 4 bases and 0 bases, there was a span of 9 bases. DNA of the CDR3: TGTGCCAGCAGTTCTTACAACATGAACACTGAAGCTTTCTTT. Translated: CASSSYNMNTEAFF.